Listed below are T cell receptor beta chains from one sample, sequenced in a study of T cell changes during pregnancy in multiple sclerosis. Sequencing was performed with immunoSEQ multiplex PCR; in TCRdb, only in-frame clones are kept and a portion is missing. Altogether approximately 61,000 clones are present, approximately 91% being singletons, with the ten largest covering 1.5% to 2%. The sample here was peripheral blood, taken in the first trimester of pregnancy. The origin of the receptors is a female donor with multiple sclerosis, enrolled in a pregnancy study. The CDR3 runs from the conserved cysteine through the conserved F or W. A D gene is named only where the DNA matches it firmly. Part of the rows lack a size; the others show once, few, many or a class for expanded clones.

d_gene | j_gene | abundance | v_gene | CDR3nt | CDR3aa
- | TRBJ1-5 | - | TRBV2 | TGTGCCAGCAATGGTCCAGGGAACGATCAGCCCCAGCATTTT | CASNGPGNDQPQHF
- | TRBJ2-5 | - | TRBV28 | TGTGCCAGCAGTTTGGGGCGGTTGGGTGGAGAGACCCAGTACTTC | CASSLGRLGGETQYF
TRBD2 | TRBJ2-3 | - | TRBV9 | TGTGCCAGCAGCGCCCCTCGGATTAGCGGGAGTACCGCAGATACGCAGTATTTT | CASSAPRISGSTADTQYF
- | TRBJ2-1 | - | TRBV4-1 | TGCGCCAGCAGCCAAGATTGGGGTGTTGGGGAGGAGCAGTTCTTC | CASSQDWGVGEEQFF
- | TRBJ2-7 | - | TRBV5-1 | TGCGCCAGCAGTGTTAGCGGAGATCCCTACGAGCAGTACTTC | CASSVSGDPYEQYF
- | TRBJ1-3 | once | TRBV7-2 | TGTGCCAGCAGCTTAGACGGGGAGCAGCCTTGGAACACCATATATTTT | CASSLDGEQPWNTIYF
TRBD2 | TRBJ2-2 | once | TRBV4-1 | TGCGCCAGCAGCCATAGTCAGGGGACTAGCAGGGGCACCGGGGAGCTGTTTTTT | CASSHSQGTSRGTGELFF
TRBD1 | TRBJ1-2 | - | TRBV7-9 | TGTGCCAGCAGCCACAGGGGGCTTTATGGCTACACCTTC | CASSHRGLYGYTF
TRBD2 | TRBJ2-3 | - | TRBV10-3 | TGTGCCATCAGTCCCGGACTAGCGGGAGGGGGCGGCACAGATACGCAGTATTTT | CAISPGLAGGGGTDTQYF
TRBD1 | TRBJ2-4 | - | TRBV4-1 | TGCGCCAGCAGCTGGTCCGGACAGGGGAAAAACATTCAGTACTTC | CASSWSGQGKNIQYF
TRBD2 | TRBJ2-3 | - | TRBV5-6 | TGTGCCAGCAGCCCATGGACTAGCGGGATTATAGATACGCAGTATTTT | CASSPWTSGIIDTQYF
TRBD1 | TRBJ1-1 | few | TRBV6-1 | TGTGCCAGCAGTGATGATTACAGGGGGTTGGCTGAAGCTTTCTTT | CASSDDYRGLAEAFF
TRBD1 | TRBJ2-7 | - | TRBV5-4 | TGTGCCAGCAGCTTGCCGGGGACAGGGAGATCCTACGAGCAGTACTTC | CASSLPGTGRSYEQYF
- | TRBJ2-5 | - | TRBV6-1 | TGTGCCAGCAGTGAAAGGATAGGGGCAGTACAAGAGACCCAGTACTTC | CASSERIGAVQETQYF
TRBD1 | TRBJ2-7 | - | TRBV7-8 | TGTGCCAGCAGCTTGGGGGGACAGGAGTCCTACGAGCAGTACTTC | CASSLGGQESYEQYF
- | TRBJ1-1 | - | TRBV6-1 | TGTGCCAGCAGTGCGGACATCAACACTGAAGCTTTCTTT | CASSADINTEAFF
- | TRBJ2-5 | once | TRBV28 | TGTGCCAGCAGTGAATCCAGCCAAGAGACCCAGTACTTC | CASSESSQETQYF
- | TRBJ1-1 | - | TRBV5-5 | TGTGCCAGCAGCTCCCTCTCCCGGAACACTGAAGCTTTCTTT | CASSSLSRNTEAFF
TRBD1 | TRBJ2-5 | - | TRBV18 | TGTGCCAGCTCACCCGACAGGGACGGGACCCAGTACTTC | CASSPDRDGTQYF
- | TRBJ1-3 | few | TRBV7-9 | TGTGCCAGCAGCTTAACTACCATATATTTT | CASSLTTIYF
- | TRBJ1-6 | - | TRBV30 | TGTGCCTGGGGACAGAACCATAATTCACCCCTCCACTTT | CAWGQNHNSPLHF
- | TRBJ1-3 | - | TRBV29-1 | TGCAGCGTCTACTCTGGAAACACCATATATTTT | CSVYSGNTIYF
TRBD2 | TRBJ2-7 | - | TRBV18 | TGTGCCAGCTCACCATTACTTTTTAGGGGACTAGCGCCATCCTACGAGCAGTACTTC | CASSPLLFRGLAPSYEQYF
- | TRBJ1-2 | - | TRBV18 | TGTGCCAGCTCGCTAGATACAGGGTTACAAGGCTACACCTTC | CASSLDTGLQGYTF
- | TRBJ1-1 | - | TRBV6-6 | TGTGCCAGCATATTAGGCGGAAACACTGAAGCTTTCTTT | CASILGGNTEAFF
- | TRBJ2-2 | - | TRBV9 | TGTGCCAGCAGCGTAGGGCCAGCGAACACCGGGGAGCTGTTTTTT | CASSVGPANTGELFF
TRBD2 | TRBJ2-2 | - | TRBV7-3 | TGTGCCAGCAGCCCTGGACTAGCGGGAGCCATGAACACCGGGGAGCTGTTTTTT | CASSPGLAGAMNTGELFF
- | TRBJ2-2 | - | TRBV25-1 | TGTGCCAGCAGTGGAGAGCCGGGAGAAAACACCGGGGAGCTGTTTTTT | CASSGEPGENTGELFF
- | TRBJ2-1 | - | TRBV11-2 | TGTGCCAGCAGCCGCCGGGACAAGGACAATGAGCAGTTCTTC | CASSRRDKDNEQFF
TRBD2 | TRBJ2-1 | - | TRBV6-4 | TGTGCCAGCAGCGCCGGGACTAGCGGGTACAATGAGCAGTTCTTC | CASSAGTSGYNEQFF
TRBD2 | TRBJ2-2 | - | TRBV29-1 | TGCAGCGTCCCCGGACTAGCGGGACCCAACACCGGGGAGCTGTTTTTT | CSVPGLAGPNTGELFF
- | TRBJ1-5 | - | TRBV29-1 | TGCAGCGTTGCCAGGGATAGCAATCAGCCCCAGCATTTT | CSVARDSNQPQHF
TRBD2 | TRBJ2-3 | - | TRBV28 | TGTGCCAGCAGTTTACCCCCCCGAACTAGCGGGATGTACACAGATACGCAGTATTTT | CASSLPPRTSGMYTDTQYF
TRBD1 | TRBJ2-5 | - | TRBV5-1 | TGCGCCAGCAGCTCGGGAAGCCTGACAGGGCCAGGGGTGAAGACCCAGTACTTC | CASSSGSLTGPGVKTQYF
TRBD1 | TRBJ2-1 | - | TRBV12-5 | TGTGCTAGTGGTTTGGCCAGGGACAGGGAAATTACCGTTCTCTCCAATGAGCAGTTCTTC | CASGLARDREITVLSNEQFF
TRBD1 | TRBJ2-7 | - | TRBV6-5 | TGTGCCAGCAGGAGCCCGGGACAGGGGCAGGAGCAGTACTTC | CASRSPGQGQEQYF
- | TRBJ1-2 | - | TRBV30 | TGTGCCTGGAGTTTGGCAGGGAATGGCTACACCTTC | CAWSLAGNGYTF
- | TRBJ2-1 | once | TRBV29-1 | TGCAGCGTTGTGGCCCCAAGCTACAATGAGCAGTTCTTC | CSVVAPSYNEQFF
TRBD1 | TRBJ1-4 | - | TRBV30 | TGTGCCTGGAGGCTGGACAGGGGTACTAATGAAAAACTGTTTTTT | CAWRLDRGTNEKLFF
- | TRBJ1-2 | - | TRBV28 | TGTGCCAGCAGCTACAGGGTGAACTATGGCTACACCTTC | CASSYRVNYGYTF